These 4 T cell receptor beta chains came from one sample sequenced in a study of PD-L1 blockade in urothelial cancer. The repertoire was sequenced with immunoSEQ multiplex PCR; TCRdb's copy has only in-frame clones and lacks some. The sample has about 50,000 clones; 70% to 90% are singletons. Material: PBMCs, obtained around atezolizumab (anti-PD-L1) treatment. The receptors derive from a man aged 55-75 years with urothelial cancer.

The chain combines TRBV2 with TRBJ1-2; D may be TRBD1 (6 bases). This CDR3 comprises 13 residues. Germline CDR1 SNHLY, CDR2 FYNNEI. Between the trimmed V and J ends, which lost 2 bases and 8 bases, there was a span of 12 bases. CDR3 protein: CASSESPGHGYTF. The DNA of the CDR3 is TGTGCCAGCAGTGAATCTCCGGGACACGGCTACACCTTC.

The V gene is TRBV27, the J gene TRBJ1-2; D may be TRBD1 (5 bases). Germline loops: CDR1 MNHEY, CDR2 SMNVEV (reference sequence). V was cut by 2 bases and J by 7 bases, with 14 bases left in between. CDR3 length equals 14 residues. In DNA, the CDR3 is TGTGCCAGCAGTTTAAGGGAGGGGTTGGGTGGCTACACCTTC. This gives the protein CASSLREGLGGYTF.

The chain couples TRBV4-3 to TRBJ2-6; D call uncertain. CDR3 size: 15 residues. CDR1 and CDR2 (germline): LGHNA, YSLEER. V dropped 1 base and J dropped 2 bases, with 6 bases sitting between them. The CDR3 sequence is CASSQAETGANVLTF. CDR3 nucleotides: TGCGCCAGCAGCCAAGCAGAAACTGGGGCCAACGTCCTGACTTTC.

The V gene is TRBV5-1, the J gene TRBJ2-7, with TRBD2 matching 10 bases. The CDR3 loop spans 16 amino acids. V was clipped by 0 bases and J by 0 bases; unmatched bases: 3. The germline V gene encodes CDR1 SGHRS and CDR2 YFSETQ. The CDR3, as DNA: TGCGCCAGCAGCTTGGGACTAGCGGGTAGCTCCTACGAGCAGTACTTC. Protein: CASSLGLAGSSYEQYF.